The present TCR beta chain was sequenced within a study of shared clonotypes between healthy human individuals. Notes on the study in general: Clonotype sharing among the donors was expected to vary with sequencing depth.

V dropped 2 bases and J dropped 6 bases, with 14 bases sitting between them. The CDR3 is 15 residues long. It was at deep level that the assay was run. The protocol was immunoSEQ multiplex PCR, while the TCRdb copy is restricted to in-frame clones and leaves out a portion. The sample records some 2.1 million clones, 85% to 95% being singletons. As to this clone: No antigen is known for it.

This chain connects TRBV23-1 to TRBJ2-4; possibly TRBD1 or TRBD2 for D (5 bases each). Being an ORF, TRBV23-1 has a function that is uncertain. Material for sequencing was naive CD4+ T cells sorted from blood. The subset: CD45RA+ positively selected. The sequence was obtained from a man younger than 30 in good health. CDR3 region: CASSQKGRSGNIQYF. In DNA form, the CDR3 reads TGCGCCAGCAGTCAAAAGGGACGTTCGGGAAACATTCAGTACTTC.